Presented here are 26 T cell receptor beta chains from one specimen sequenced in a study of blood T cell repertoires in COVID-19. Here immunoSEQ multiplex PCR was the method, and the copy in TCRdb shows in-frame clones only, minus some. The sample lists approximately 260,000 clones, around 81% seen once, with more than 3% in the top ten. Sequencing was done on a sample of PBMCs or T cells enriched from blood (not recorded which). The receptors here all came from a man in his fifties who had recovered from COVID-19.

The CDR3 DNA follows: TGCGCCAGCAGCTTGGCCCTAGCGGACACCGGGGAGCTGTTTTTT. Translated: CASSLALADTGELFF. The chain has TRBV5-1 and TRBJ2-2; 7 bases fit TRBD2. The CDR3 has 15 residues. Trimming took 0 bases from V and 3 from J; bases not matched to a gene: 2. The germline CDR1 and CDR2 sequences are SGHRS and YFSETQ.

The CDR3 is CASGDRVGNQPQHF. Written as DNA, the CDR3 is TGTGCCAGCGGCGACAGGGTCGGGAATCAGCCCCAGCATTTT. V gene TRBV2 combines with J gene TRBJ1-5, with 7 nucleotides matching TRBD1. The germline gives CDR1 SNHLY, CDR2 FYNNEI. V lost 8 bases, J lost 4 bases, and 8 bases stayed unmatched. The CDR3 is 14 amino acids.

This clone occurred once. CDR3 nucleotides: TGTGCCAGTGGTCTGCGGGGGGGCTATGGCTACACCTTC. This codes for CASGLRGGYGYTF. This chain joins TRBV12-3 or TRBV12-4 and TRBJ1-2; D is perhaps TRBD1 (5 bases). The CDR3 loop spans 13 amino acids. With 9 bases removed from V and 4 bases from J, the gap between germline ends came to 15 bases.

The gene calls are TRBV18 and TRBJ1-2, with TRBD1 identical over 8 bases. The CDR3 length is 16 residues. The V gene's germline CDR1 is KGHSH and CDR2 LQKENI. V lost 3 bases to trimming and J lost 4 bases; unmatched junction nucleotides: 10. The CDR3 reads CASSPWTGPTGYGYTF. CDR3 nucleotides: TGTGCCAGCTCACCCTGGACAGGGCCCACCGGCTATGGCTACACCTTC.

The V call is TRBV7-9, the J call TRBJ1-3, with D possibly being TRBD1 (6 bases). CDR1 and CDR2 (germline): SEHNR, FQNEAQ (reference sequence). This CDR3 is built from 17 residues. Trimming removed 7 bases from V and 2 bases from J, with 21 bases in between. CDR3 residues: CASTQTGINPTGNTIYF. For the CDR3, the DNA is TGTGCCAGCACCCAGACAGGAATAAACCCCACTGGAAACACCATATATTTT.

This chain connects TRBV5-4 to TRBJ2-1; TRBD2 matches at 12 bases. V dropped 5 bases and J dropped 8; count of bases not matched to a gene: 5. The CDR3 is made up of 14 amino acids. Germline values: CDR1 SGHNT, CDR2 YYREEE (reference sequence). The CDR3 coding sequence is TGTGCCAGCAGGTCTAGCGGGGGGGAGGATGAGCAGTTCTTC. Translating gives CASRSSGGEDEQFF.

This clone appeared a few times. This chain connects TRBV7-9 to TRBJ1-4; 10 bases match TRBD1. V dropped 6 bases and J dropped 10; count of bases not matched to a gene: 8. Germline values: CDR1 SEHNR, CDR2 FQNEAQ (reference sequence). This CDR3 is built from 14 residues. The CDR3 DNA is TGTGCCAGCAGGTCGACAGGGGGCGCGGGAAAACTGTTTTTT. This sequence encodes CASRSTGGAGKLFF.

The V and J genes are TRBV7-9 and TRBJ2-2; 10 bases map to TRBD1. Trimming cost V 5 bases and J 6 bases; bases outside gene matches: 9. Germline CDR1 reads SEHNR; CDR2 reads FQNEAQ (reference sequence). The CDR3 is 16 residues long. CDR3 sequence (DNA): TGTGCCAGCAGCCCCCATCGGACAGGGGGGGCCGGGGAGCTGTTTTTT. This translates into CASSPHRTGGAGELFF. Supplemented by reference TRBV7-9 and TRBJ2-2, the full variable domain reads DTGVSQNPRHKITKRGQNVTFRCDPISEHNRLYWYRQTLGQGPEFLTYFQNEAQLEKSRLLSDRFSAERPKGSFSTLEIQRTEQGDSAMYLCASSPHRTGGAGELFFGEGSRLTVL.

This rearrangement joins TRBV28 to TRBJ2-6, with D perhaps matching TRBD1 (6 bases). This CDR3 is 16 amino acids long. Trimming pared 6 bases from V and 14 bases from J, leaving 26 bases between. Germline CDR1 MDHEN, CDR2 SYDVKM. DNA of the CDR3: TGTGCCAGCAGCCCCACAGTAACAGGGCCCGAAGCGTTCCTGACTTTC. Its translation is CASSPTVTGPEAFLTF.

V is TRBV7-9 and J is TRBJ2-2, with D perhaps matching TRBD2 (6 bases). Germline V lookup: CDR1 SEHNR, CDR2 FQNEAQ (reference sequence). The CDR3 length is 16 residues. V lost 6 bases and J 1 base, leaving 15 bases between the germline ends. CDR3: CASSDIAVGNTGELFF. DNA for the CDR3: TGTGCCAGCAGTGATATAGCGGTTGGGAACACCGGGGAGCTGTTTTTT. Variable domain in full (rest from reference TRBV7-9 and TRBJ2-2): DTGVSQNPRHKITKRGQNVTFRCDPISEHNRLYWYRQTLGQGPEFLTYFQNEAQLEKSRLLSDRFSAERPKGSFSTLEIQRTEQGDSAMYLCASSDIAVGNTGELFFGEGSRLTVL.

This clone was seen a few times. The gene calls are TRBV3-1 (or the pseudogene TRBV3-2) and TRBJ2-7, with 8 bases that match TRBD1. Germline trimming cut 0 bases from V and 4 bases from J; bases unmatched to any gene: 14. CDR3 length equals 18 residues. Germline loops: CDR1 LGHDT, CDR2 YNNKEL (reference sequence). The CDR3 loop is CASSQEWGPAGGKYEQYF. CDR3 in DNA: TGTGCCAGCAGCCAAGAATGGGGCCCTGCAGGGGGCAAATACGAGCAGTACTTC.

This chain uses TRBV7-9 with TRBJ2-4; 7 bases agree with TRBD1. CDR3 length: 15 amino acids. The germline CDR1 and CDR2 sequences are SEHNR and FQNEAQ (reference sequence). Losses at the gene ends were 1 base for V and 3 bases for J; bases not matched to a gene: 3. CDR3 region: CASSLGTGGKNIQYF. The DNA for the CDR3 is TGTGCCAGCAGCTTAGGGACAGGTGGCAAAAACATTCAGTACTTC.

In its sample, this clone was seen once. The CDR3 DNA follows: TGCAGCGTCCGGGACACCAGCAATCAGCCCCAGCATTTT. Protein: CSVRDTSNQPQHF. The J gene is TRBJ1-5, the V gene TRBV29-1, with D possibly TRBD1 on 6 matching bases. Per germline, CDR1 SQVTM and CDR2 ANQGSEA. This CDR3 contains 13 residues. The ends were cut back, 6 bases at V and 1 base at J, with 10 bases in the middle. Using reference TRBV29-1 and TRBJ1-5 for the parts outside the CDR3, the full variable domain is SAVISQKPSRDICQRGTSLTIQCQVDSQVTMMFWYRQQPGQSLTLIATANQGSEATYESGFVIDKFPISRPNLTFSTLTVSNMSPEDSSIYLCSVRDTSNQPQHFGDGTRLSIL.

The chain has TRBV20-1 and TRBJ1-2; 8 bases align to TRBD1. Germline V gene data show CDR1 as DFQATT and CDR2 as SNEGSKA (reference sequence). V lost 3 bases to trimming and J lost 4 bases; unmatched junction nucleotides: 13. The CDR3 totals 16 residues. CDR3 amino acids: CSASYQGATLIYGYTF. The CDR3 DNA sequence: TGCAGTGCTAGTTACCAGGGGGCAACCCTGATCTATGGCTACACCTTC.

The genes are TRBV7-9 and TRBJ1-1; TRBD1 matches at 7 bases. V trimming: 5 bases; J trimming: 0 bases; junction bases outside the gene matches: 6. This CDR3 region has 15 residues. The germline gives CDR1 SEHNR, CDR2 FQNEAQ (reference sequence). CDR3 sequence (DNA): TGTGCCAGCAGCCCGCGGACAGGTTTGAACACTGAAGCTTTCTTT. It translates to CASSPRTGLNTEAFF.

The chain combines TRBV18 with TRBJ2-1, with TRBD1 matching 10 bases. Germline-derived CDR1 and CDR2 are KGHSH and LQKENI. The CDR3 runs to 14 residues. V gave up 7 bases and J gave up 6 bases; unmatched junction bases: 6. This chain's CDR3 is CASWTGGRINEQFF. In DNA form, the CDR3 reads TGTGCCAGCTGGACAGGGGGGCGGATCAATGAGCAGTTCTTC.

This rearrangement joins TRBV9 to TRBJ2-7; tentatively, D is TRBD2 (5 bases). The germline V gene has CDR1 SGDLS and CDR2 YYNGEE. The CDR3 is 13 amino acids. Trimming took off 4 bases at V and 3 bases at J, with 11 bases between the two ends. CDR3 DNA sequence: TGTGCCAGCAGCATCGGACTGAGCTACGAGCAGTACTTC. Its translation is CASSIGLSYEQYF.

V and J are TRBV9 and TRBJ1-6; D call uncertain. Trimming shortened V by 7 bases and J by 9 bases, and 14 bases separated the two germline ends. The CDR3 has 13 residues. The germline V gene has CDR1 SGDLS and CDR2 YYNGEE. The CDR3 is CASPREGFSPLHF. The CDR3 region has the DNA TGTGCCAGCCCCCGTGAGGGATTTTCACCCCTCCACTTT.

The chain links TRBV3-1 (or the pseudogene TRBV3-2) to TRBJ1-3; perhaps TRBD1 as D (5 bases). CDR3 length: 16 amino acids. Trimming stripped 4 bases from V and 9 bases from J, with 22 bases between. Germline CDR1 and CDR2: LGHDT and YNNKEL (reference sequence). In DNA form, the CDR3 reads TGTGCCAGCAGCCGAGAATGGAGGGGCTCTGGAGTCACCATATATTTT. It translates to CASSREWRGSGVTIYF.

The V call is TRBV7-3, the J call TRBJ2-2; D is unclear. V was clipped by 4 bases and J by 5 bases, with 5 bases between them. Per the germline V gene, CDR1 is SGHTA and CDR2 is FQGTGA. The CDR3 is made up of 12 amino acids. The CDR3 here is CASSYKTGELFF. CDR3 DNA: TGTGCCAGCAGCTACAAAACCGGGGAGCTGTTTTTT.

The CDR3 bases are TGTGCCAGCAGTTTCGAGGCCGAGCAGTACTTC. This gives the protein CASSFEAEQYF. This chain joins TRBV28 and TRBJ2-7; no firm D call. V was pared by 3 bases and J by 6 bases, with 6 bases between. The CDR3 covers 11 residues. Germline loops: CDR1 MDHEN, CDR2 SYDVKM.

The V gene is TRBV5-6, the J gene TRBJ1-1; D is unresolved. Germline CDR1 reads SGHDT; CDR2 reads YYEEEE. Trimming stripped 7 bases from V and 2 bases from J, with 21 bases between. The CDR3 has 16 amino acids. The CDR3 region is CASRLSGHPINTEAFF. CDR3 sequence (DNA): TGTGCCAGCCGCCTTTCTGGGCACCCGATCAACACTGAAGCTTTCTTT.

The V and J genes are TRBV5-1 and TRBJ1-4; 9 bases fit TRBD1. Germline trimming cut 2 bases from V and 8 bases from J; bases unmatched to any gene: 10. Per germline, CDR1 SGHRS and CDR2 YFSETQ. The CDR3 consists of 16 residues. The CDR3 nucleotides read TGCGCCAGCAGCTTAGTCCCGGGACAGGGAGGAGAAAAACTGTTTTTT. Its translation: CASSLVPGQGGEKLFF. The full variable domain, completed using reference TRBV5-1 and TRBJ1-4, is KAGVTQTPRYLIKTRGQQVTLSCSPISGHRSVSWYQQTPGQGLQFLFEYFSETQRNKGNFPGRFSGRQFSNSRSEMNVSTLELGDSALYLCASSLVPGQGGEKLFFGSGTQLSVL.

This clone occurred a few times. V usage is TRBV5-1 and J usage is TRBJ2-4, with D possibly matching TRBD2 (5 bases). This CDR3 comprises 14 residues. The V gene lost 0 bases and the J gene lost 1 base, with 5 bases spanning the gap. Germline CDR1 reads SGHRS; CDR2 reads YFSETQ. The CDR3: CASSLGGAKNIQYF. CDR3 DNA: TGCGCCAGCAGCTTGGGCGGGGCCAAAAACATTCAGTACTTC.

The chain joins TRBV9 to TRBJ2-1; TRBD2 agrees at 14 bases. The CDR3 contains 15 residues. Germline V gene sequence: CDR1 SGDLS, CDR2 YYNGEE. V shed 2 bases, J shed 8 bases, and the junction held 3 bases outside the gene matches. The CDR3: CASSVGTSGSHEQFF. The CDR3 nucleotides read TGTGCCAGCAGCGTCGGGACTAGCGGGAGTCATGAGCAGTTCTTC.

The rearrangement joins TRBV12-2 to TRBJ2-7; the D segment call TRBD2 is taken from the table without a DNA check. TRBV12-2 is annotated as a pseudogene. This CDR3 is built from 15 residues. In DNA, the CDR3 is TGTGCAAGTCGTCATACATCTAGCGGGAGGATTGAGCAGTACTTC. This encodes CASRHTSSGRIEQYF.